This TCR beta chain comes out of a study of OX40 agonist ivuxolimab in advanced cancers. The method was immunoSEQ multiplex PCR; TCRdb's version includes in-frame clones alone and lacks a portion of them. In the table there are about 31,000 clones, 75% to 90% of which are singletons. V lost 2 bases, J lost 4 bases, and 9 bases stayed unmatched. The CDR3 sequence is 17 residues long. Germline lookup yields CDR1 MGHRA and CDR2 YSYEKL. With baseline, cycle 4 day 1, and cycle 7 day 1 as timepoints, blood was sampled. The sequence derives from an adult with an advanced solid tumor such as melanoma, head and neck, liver or kidney cancer. V usage is TRBV4-1 and J usage is TRBJ1-3; 9 positions agree with TRBD1. The input for sequencing was CD4+ or CD8+ T cells sorted from blood, taken in a trial of the OX40 agonist ivuxolimab. The CDR3 DNA reads as TGCGCCAGCAGCCAAACCACAGGGGGCCAGTCCGGAAACACCATATATTTT. Amino acids: CASSQTTGGQSGNTIYF.